The rows below give T cell receptor beta chains drawn from one sample of a study of human T cells and chemical hapten exposure. TCRdb ran MiXCR on the RACE reads and lists one entry per CDR3 protein. The top ten hold more than 3.5% of the sample, which has over 70,000 distinct CDR3 sequences, 14% seen once. The sample in question was whole blood, obtained in connection with sensitization to the hapten diphenylcyclopropenone (DPC). These receptors were collected from a woman in her forties or fifties with alopecia areata. Some clones in this sample may be carry-over from other donors' samples. Both conserved end residues are part of each CDR3. D genes are given only for firm matches. The size field is filled for only some rows; it gives once, few, many or a size class.

V: TRBV6-1; size: .; D: TRBD1; J: TRBJ2-6; CDR3: CATYTGGSGANVLTF; DNA: TGTGCCACCTATACAGGGGGCTCTGGGGCCAACGTCCTGACTTTC
V: TRBV9; size: many; D: TRBD1; J: TRBJ1-2; CDR3: CASSVLPGQGAYGYTF; DNA: TGTGCCAGCAGCGTACTGCCGGGACAGGGCGCTTATGGCTACACCTTC
V: TRBV28; size: .; D: .; J: TRBJ1-2; CDR3: CASSPANYGYTF; DNA: TGTGCCAGCAGTCCCGCTAACTATGGCTACACCTTC
V: TRBV29-1; size: .; D: .; J: TRBJ1-4; CDR3: CSVDSGQGSGKLFF; DNA: TGCAGCGTTGATTCCGGCCAGGGATCGGGAAAACTGTTTTTT
V: TRBV28; size: .; D: .; J: TRBJ1-2; CDR3: CASRARYPYGYTF; DNA: TGTGCCAGCAGGGCTAGATACCCCTATGGCTACACCTTC
V: TRBV2; size: many; D: .; J: TRBJ2-1; CDR3: CASSDNEQFF; DNA: TGTGCCAGCAGTGACAATGAGCAGTTCTTC
V: TRBV28; size: .; D: .; J: TRBJ1-2; CDR3: CASSLRRDGYTF; DNA: TGTGCCAGCAGTTTAAGGAGGGATGGCTACACCTTC
V: TRBV24-1; size: .; D: .; J: TRBJ1-3; CDR3: CATQRDSGNTIYF; DNA: TGTGCCACCCAGCGTGACTCTGGAAACACCATATATTTT
V: TRBV3-1; size: few; D: TRBD2; J: TRBJ2-5; CDR3: CASSGGTSGPQETQYF; DNA: TGTGCCAGCAGCGGCGGGACTAGCGGCCCCCAAGAGACCCAGTACTTC
V: TRBV27; size: .; D: TRBD2; J: TRBJ2-7; CDR3: CASSRTSGITLKNYEQYF; DNA: TGTGCCAGCAGTCGGACTAGCGGTATCACCCTGAAAAATTACGAGCAGTACTTC
V: TRBV7-6; size: many; D: .; J: TRBJ2-1; CDR3: CASSSVSGEQFF; DNA: TGTGCCAGCAGCAGCGTATCCGGTGAGCAGTTCTTC
V: TRBV19; size: .; D: .; J: TRBJ2-3; CDR3: CASTSTDTQYF; DNA: TGTGCCAGTACCTCCACAGATACGCAGTATTTT
V: TRBV12-3/TRBV12-4; size: .; D: .; J: TRBJ1-1; CDR3: CASRTDRTNMNTEAFF; DNA: TGTGCCAGCAGGACGGACAGAACCAATATGAACACTGAAGCTTTCTTT
V: TRBV29-1; size: few; D: TRBD2; J: TRBJ2-1; CDR3: CSVEREGPYNEQFF; DNA: TGCAGCGTTGAACGGGAGGGCCCCTACAATGAGCAGTTCTTC
V: TRBV29-1; size: .; D: .; J: TRBJ2-3; CDR3: CSVESQGTDTQYF; DNA: TGCAGCGTCGAAAGTCAGGGCACAGATACGCAGTATTTT
V: TRBV28; size: .; D: TRBD2; J: TRBJ2-3; CDR3: CASSLAGRGDTQYF; DNA: TGTGCCAGCAGTCTAGCGGGGCGGGGAGATACGCAGTATTTT
V: TRBV28; size: .; D: .; J: TRBJ1-2; CDR3: CASTSNYGYTF; DNA: TGTGCCAGCACCTCAAACTATGGCTACACCTTC
V: TRBV29-1; size: many; D: TRBD2; J: TRBJ2-3; CDR3: CSVEPGLADTQYF; DNA: TGCAGCGTTGAACCCGGACTAGCAGATACGCAGTATTTT
V: TRBV6-5; size: few; D: .; J: TRBJ2-7; CDR3: CASRPPGAGYEQYF; DNA: TGTGCCAGCAGGCCACCGGGGGCGGGCTACGAGCAGTACTTC
V: TRBV6-5; size: once; D: .; J: TRBJ1-5; CDR3: CASSYSGRANQPQHF; DNA: TGTGCCAGCAGTTATTCGGGCAGGGCCAATCAGCCCCAGCATTTT
V: TRBV19; size: few; D: .; J: TRBJ1-5; CDR3: CASSIQDNQPQHF; DNA: TGTGCCAGTAGTATCCAGGACAATCAGCCCCAGCATTTT
V: TRBV30; size: few; D: .; J: TRBJ1-2; CDR3: CAWSVGRADGYTF; DNA: TGTGCCTGGAGTGTAGGGAGGGCGGATGGCTACACCTTC